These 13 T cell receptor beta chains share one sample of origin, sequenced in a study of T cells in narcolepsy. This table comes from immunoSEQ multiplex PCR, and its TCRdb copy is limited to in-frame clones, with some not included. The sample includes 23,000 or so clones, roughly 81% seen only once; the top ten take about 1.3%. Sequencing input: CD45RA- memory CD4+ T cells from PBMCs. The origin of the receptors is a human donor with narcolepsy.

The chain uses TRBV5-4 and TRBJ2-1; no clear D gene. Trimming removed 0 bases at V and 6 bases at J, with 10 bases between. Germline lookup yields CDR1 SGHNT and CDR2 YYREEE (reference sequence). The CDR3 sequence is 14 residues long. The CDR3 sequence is CASSLEVGSNEQFF. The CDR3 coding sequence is TGTGCCAGCAGCTTGGAGGTGGGCTCCAATGAGCAGTTCTTC.

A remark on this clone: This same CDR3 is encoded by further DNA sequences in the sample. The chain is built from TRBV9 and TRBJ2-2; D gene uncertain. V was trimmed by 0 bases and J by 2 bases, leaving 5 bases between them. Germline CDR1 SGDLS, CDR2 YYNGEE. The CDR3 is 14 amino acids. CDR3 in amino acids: CASSVVSNTGELFF. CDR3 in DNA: TGTGCCAGCAGCGTAGTTAGCAACACCGGGGAGCTGTTTTTT.

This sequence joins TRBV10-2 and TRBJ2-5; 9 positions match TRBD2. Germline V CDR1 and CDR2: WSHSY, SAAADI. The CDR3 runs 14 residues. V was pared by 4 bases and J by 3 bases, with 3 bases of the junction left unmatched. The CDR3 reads CASSALAGKETQYF. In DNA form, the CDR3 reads TGCGCCAGCAGTGCACTAGCGGGCAAAGAGACCCAGTACTTC.

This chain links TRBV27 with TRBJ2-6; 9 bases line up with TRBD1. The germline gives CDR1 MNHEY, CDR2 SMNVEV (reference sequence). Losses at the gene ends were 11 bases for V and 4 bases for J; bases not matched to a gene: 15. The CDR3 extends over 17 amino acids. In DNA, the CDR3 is TGTGCCTCACGTAGGCGACAGGGGGTTTCGGGGGCCAACGTCCTGACTTTC. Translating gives CASRRRQGVSGANVLTF.

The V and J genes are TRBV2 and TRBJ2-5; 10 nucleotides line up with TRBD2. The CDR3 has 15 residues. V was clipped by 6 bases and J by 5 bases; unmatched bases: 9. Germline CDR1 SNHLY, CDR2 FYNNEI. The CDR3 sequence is CASSASGSREETQYF. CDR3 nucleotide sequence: TGTGCCAGCAGCGCTAGCGGGAGTAGAGAGGAGACCCAGTACTTC.

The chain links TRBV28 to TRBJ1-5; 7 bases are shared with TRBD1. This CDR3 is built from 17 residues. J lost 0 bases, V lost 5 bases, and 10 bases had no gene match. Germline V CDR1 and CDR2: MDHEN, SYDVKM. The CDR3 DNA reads TGTGCCAGCAGTCAACAGGGGAACGATTATAGCAATCAGCCCCAGCATTTT. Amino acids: CASSQQGNDYSNQPQHF.

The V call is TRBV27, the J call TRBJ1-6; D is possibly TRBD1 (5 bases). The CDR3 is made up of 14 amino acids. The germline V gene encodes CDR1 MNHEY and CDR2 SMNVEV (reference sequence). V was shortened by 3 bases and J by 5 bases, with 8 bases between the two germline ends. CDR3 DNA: TGTGCCAGCAGTTTCCGACAGAATAATTCACCCCTCCACTTT. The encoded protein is CASSFRQNNSPLHF.

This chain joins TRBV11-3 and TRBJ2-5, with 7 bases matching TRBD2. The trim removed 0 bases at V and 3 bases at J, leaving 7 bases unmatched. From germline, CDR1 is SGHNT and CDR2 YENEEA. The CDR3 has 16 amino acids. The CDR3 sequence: CASSLDATSAEETQYF. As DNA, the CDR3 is TGTGCCAGCAGCTTAGACGCCACTAGCGCAGAAGAGACCCAGTACTTC.

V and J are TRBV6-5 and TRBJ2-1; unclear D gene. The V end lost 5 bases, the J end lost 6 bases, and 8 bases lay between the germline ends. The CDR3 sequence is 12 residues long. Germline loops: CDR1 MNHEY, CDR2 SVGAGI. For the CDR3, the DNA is TGTGCCAGCAGTGATACGGTCAATGAGCAGTTCTTC. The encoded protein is CASSDTVNEQFF.

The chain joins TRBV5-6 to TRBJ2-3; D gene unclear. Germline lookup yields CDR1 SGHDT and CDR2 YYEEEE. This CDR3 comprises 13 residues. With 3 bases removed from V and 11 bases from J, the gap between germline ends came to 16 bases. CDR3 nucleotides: TGTGCCAGCAGCTCCACGACCCACGGTCGGCAGTATTTT. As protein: CASSSTTHGRQYF.

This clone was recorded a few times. CDR3 in DNA: TGTGCCAGCAGTGAAGGGTCCTACGAGCAGTACTTC. Protein sequence: CASSEGSYEQYF. The chain carries TRBV6-1 and TRBJ2-7; D is unresolved. V shed 1 base and J shed 1 base, with 2 bases lying between them. Germline V gene lookup returns CDR1 MNHNS and CDR2 SASEGT. This CDR3 contains 12 residues.

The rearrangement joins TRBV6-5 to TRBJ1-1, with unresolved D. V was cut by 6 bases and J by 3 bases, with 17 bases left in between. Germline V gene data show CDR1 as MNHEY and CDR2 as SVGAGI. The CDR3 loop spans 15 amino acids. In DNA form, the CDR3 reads TGTGCCAGCAGGCTTCAAACGGGGATGTACACTGAAGCTTTCTTT. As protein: CASRLQTGMYTEAFF.

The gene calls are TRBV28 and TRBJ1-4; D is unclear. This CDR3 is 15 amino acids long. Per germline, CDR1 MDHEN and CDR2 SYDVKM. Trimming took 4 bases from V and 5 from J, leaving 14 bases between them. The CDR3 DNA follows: TGTGCCAGCAGTTCCCCATCTCCGCCCAATGAAAAACTGTTTTTT. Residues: CASSSPSPPNEKLFF.